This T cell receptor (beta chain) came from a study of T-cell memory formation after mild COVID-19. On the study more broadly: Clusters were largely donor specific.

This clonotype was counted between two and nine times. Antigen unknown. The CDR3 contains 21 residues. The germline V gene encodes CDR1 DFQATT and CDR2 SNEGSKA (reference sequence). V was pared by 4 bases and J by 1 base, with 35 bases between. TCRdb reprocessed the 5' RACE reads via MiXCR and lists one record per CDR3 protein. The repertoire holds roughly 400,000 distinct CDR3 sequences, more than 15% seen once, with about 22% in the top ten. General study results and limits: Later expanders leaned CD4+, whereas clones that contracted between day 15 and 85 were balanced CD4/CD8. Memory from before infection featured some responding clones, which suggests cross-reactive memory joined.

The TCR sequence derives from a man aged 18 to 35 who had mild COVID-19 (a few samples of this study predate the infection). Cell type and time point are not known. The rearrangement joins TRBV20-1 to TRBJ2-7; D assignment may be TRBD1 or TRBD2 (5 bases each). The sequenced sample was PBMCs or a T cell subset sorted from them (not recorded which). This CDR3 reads CSAIWSPLGPGRDRQSYEQYF. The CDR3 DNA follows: TGCAGTGCTATTTGGTCCCCGCTAGGTCCGGGTCGGGACCGGCAATCCTACGAGCAGTACTTC.